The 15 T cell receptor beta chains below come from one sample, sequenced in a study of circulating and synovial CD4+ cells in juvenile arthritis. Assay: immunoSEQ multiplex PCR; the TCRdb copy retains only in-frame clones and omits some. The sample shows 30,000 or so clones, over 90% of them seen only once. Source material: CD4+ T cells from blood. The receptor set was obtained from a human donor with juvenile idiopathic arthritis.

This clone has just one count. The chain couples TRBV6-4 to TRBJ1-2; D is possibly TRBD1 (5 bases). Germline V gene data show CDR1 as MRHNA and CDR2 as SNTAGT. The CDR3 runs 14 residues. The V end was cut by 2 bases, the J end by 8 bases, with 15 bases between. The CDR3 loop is CASSDRAGRGGYTF. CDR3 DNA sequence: TGTGCCAGCAGTGACCGGGCGGGGCGGGGCGGCTACACCTTC.

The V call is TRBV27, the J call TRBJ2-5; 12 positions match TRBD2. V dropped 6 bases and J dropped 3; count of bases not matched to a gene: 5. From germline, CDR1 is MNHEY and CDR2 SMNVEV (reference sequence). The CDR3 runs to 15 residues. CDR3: CASRLTSGSKETQYF. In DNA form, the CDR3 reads TGTGCCAGCAGACTGACTAGCGGGAGTAAAGAGACCCAGTACTTC.

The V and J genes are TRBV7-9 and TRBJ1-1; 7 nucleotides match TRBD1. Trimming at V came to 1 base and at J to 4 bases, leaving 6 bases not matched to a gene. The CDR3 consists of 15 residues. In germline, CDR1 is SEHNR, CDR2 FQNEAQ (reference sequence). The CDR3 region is CASSLGWDSSTEAFF. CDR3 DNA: TGTGCCAGCAGCTTAGGTTGGGACAGCAGCACTGAAGCTTTCTTT.

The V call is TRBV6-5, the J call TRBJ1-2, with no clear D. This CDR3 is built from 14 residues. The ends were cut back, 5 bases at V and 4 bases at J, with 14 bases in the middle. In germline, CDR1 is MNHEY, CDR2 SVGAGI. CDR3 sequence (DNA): TGTGCCAGCAGTGTGGAGGGCTCCCTCTATGGCTACACCTTC. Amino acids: CASSVEGSLYGYTF.

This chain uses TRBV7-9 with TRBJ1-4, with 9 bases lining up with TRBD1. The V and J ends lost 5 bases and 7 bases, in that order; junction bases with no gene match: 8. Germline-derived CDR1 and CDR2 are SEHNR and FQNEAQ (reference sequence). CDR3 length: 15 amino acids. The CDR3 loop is CASSPRRTGAEKLFF. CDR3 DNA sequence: TGTGCCAGCAGCCCCCGTAGGACAGGGGCTGAAAAACTGTTTTTT.

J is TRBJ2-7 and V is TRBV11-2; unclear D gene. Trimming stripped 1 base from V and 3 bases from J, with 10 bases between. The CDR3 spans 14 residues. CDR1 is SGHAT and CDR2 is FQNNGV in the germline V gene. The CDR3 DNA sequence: TGTGCCAGCAGCTTAGCAACCCCGAGCTACGAGCAGTACTTC. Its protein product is CASSLATPSYEQYF.

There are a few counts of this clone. CDR3 DNA sequence: TGTGCCAGCAGTTTACATGCGAGCACAGATACGCAGTATTTT. Translated: CASSLHASTDTQYF. J is TRBJ2-3 and V is TRBV27; D uncertain. This CDR3 has 14 amino acids. V was pared by 2 bases and J by 0 bases, with 6 bases between. Per germline, CDR1 MNHEY and CDR2 SMNVEV (reference sequence).

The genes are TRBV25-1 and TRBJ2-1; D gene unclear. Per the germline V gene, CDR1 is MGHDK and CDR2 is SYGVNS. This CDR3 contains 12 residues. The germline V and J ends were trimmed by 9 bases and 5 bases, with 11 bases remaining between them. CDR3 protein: CASSRINNEQFF. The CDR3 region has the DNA TGTGCCAGTAGCCGGATAAACAATGAGCAGTTCTTC.

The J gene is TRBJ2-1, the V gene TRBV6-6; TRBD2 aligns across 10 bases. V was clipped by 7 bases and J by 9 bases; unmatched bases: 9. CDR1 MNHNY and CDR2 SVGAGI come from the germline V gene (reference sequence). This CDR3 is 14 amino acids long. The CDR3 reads CASTPIRTSGEQFF. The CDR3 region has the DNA TGTGCCAGCACCCCAATCAGGACTAGCGGTGAGCAGTTCTTC.

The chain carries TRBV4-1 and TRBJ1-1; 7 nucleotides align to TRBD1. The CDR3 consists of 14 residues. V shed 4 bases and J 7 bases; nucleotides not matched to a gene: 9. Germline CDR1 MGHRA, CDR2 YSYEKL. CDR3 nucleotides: TGCGCCAGCAGCCGTGACAGGGTCCTTCATGAAGCTTTCTTT. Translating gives CASSRDRVLHEAFF.

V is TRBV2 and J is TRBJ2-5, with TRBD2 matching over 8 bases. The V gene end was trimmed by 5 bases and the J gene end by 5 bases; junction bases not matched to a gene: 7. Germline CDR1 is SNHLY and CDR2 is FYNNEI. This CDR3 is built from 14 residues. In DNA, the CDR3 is TGTGCCAGCAGTCCCGGGGGGGCCGGGGAGACCCAGTACTTC. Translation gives CASSPGGAGETQYF. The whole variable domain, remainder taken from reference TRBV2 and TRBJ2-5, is EPEVTQTPSHQVTQMGQEVILRCVPISNHLYFYWYRQILGQKVEFLVSFYNNEISEKSEIFDDQFSVERPDGSNFTLKIRSTKLEDSAMYFCASSPGGAGETQYFGPGTRLLVL.

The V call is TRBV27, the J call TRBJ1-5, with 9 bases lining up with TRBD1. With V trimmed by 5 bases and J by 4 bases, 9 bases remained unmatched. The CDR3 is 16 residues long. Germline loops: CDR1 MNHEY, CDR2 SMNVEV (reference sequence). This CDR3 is CASSPDRGPRNQPQHF. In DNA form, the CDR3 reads TGTGCCAGCAGTCCGGACAGGGGACCAAGGAATCAGCCCCAGCATTTT.

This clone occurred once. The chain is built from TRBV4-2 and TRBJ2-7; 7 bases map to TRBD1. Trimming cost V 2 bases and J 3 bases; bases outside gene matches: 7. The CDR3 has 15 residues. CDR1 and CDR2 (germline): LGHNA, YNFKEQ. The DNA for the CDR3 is TGTGCCAGCAGCCAATCCCGGGACAGCGGCTACGAGCAGTACTTC. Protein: CASSQSRDSGYEQYF.

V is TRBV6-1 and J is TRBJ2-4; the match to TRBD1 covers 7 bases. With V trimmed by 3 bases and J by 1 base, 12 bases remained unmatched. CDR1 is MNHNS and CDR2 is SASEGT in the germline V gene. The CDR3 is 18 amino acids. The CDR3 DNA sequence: TGTGCCAGCAGTGATACTGTTGGGACAGTAAGGGCCAAAAACATTCAGTACTTC. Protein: CASSDTVGTVRAKNIQYF.

Here the CDR3 reads CASSPGTLGASYNEQFF. In nucleotides, the CDR3 is TGTGCCAGCAGCCCCGGGACGTTGGGGGCCTCCTACAATGAGCAGTTCTTC. This rearrangement joins TRBV9 to TRBJ2-1, with D maybe TRBD1 (6 bases). The CDR3 is 17 residues long. The germline gives CDR1 SGDLS, CDR2 YYNGEE. V lost 4 bases and J 0 bases, leaving 17 bases between the germline ends. The variable domain in full, with the rest retrieved from reference TRBV9 and TRBJ2-1, is DSGVTQTPKHLITATGQRVTLRCSPRSGDLSVYWYQQSLDQGLQFLIQYYNGEERAKGNILERFSAQQFPDLHSELNLSSLELGDSALYFCASSPGTLGASYNEQFFGPGTRLTVL.